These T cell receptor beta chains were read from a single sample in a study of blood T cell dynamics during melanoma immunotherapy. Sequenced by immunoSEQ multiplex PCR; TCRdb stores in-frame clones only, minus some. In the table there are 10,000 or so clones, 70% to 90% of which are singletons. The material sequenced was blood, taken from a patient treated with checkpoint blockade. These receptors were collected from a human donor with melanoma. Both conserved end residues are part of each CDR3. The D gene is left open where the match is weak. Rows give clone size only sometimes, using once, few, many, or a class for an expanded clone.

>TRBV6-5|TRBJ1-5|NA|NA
TGTGCCAGCAGTTACGGTAAGGGCTCCAATCAGCCCCAGCATTTT
CASSYGKGSNQPQHF
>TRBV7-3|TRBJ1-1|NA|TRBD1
TGTGCCAGCAGCGCAGGGGGAGGGACTGAAGCTTTCTTT
CASSAGGGTEAFF
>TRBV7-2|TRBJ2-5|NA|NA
TGTGCCAGCAGCTTAGAGGGACATTCTGTGGAGACCCAGTACTTC
CASSLEGHSVETQYF
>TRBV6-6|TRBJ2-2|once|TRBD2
TGTGCCAGCAGTTACTTTAGCGGGAGAGTGGCCGGGGAGCTGTTTTTT
CASSYFSGRVAGELFF
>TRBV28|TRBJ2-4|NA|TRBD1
TGTGCCAGCAAGACAGGGGGGGCCAAAAACATTCAGTACTTC
CASKTGGAKNIQYF
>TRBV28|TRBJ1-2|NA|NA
TGTGCCAGCAGTTCCACAGGGCTATCCTATGGCTACACCTTC
CASSSTGLSYGYTF
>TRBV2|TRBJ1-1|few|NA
TGTGCCAGCAGTTGGGTAAACACTGAAGCTTTCTTT
CASSWVNTEAFF
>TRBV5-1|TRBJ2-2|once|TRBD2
TGCGCCAGCACCGGACTAGCGGGAGTATCGAACACCGGGGAGCTGTTTTTT
CASTGLAGVSNTGELFF
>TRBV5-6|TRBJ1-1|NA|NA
TGTGCCAGCAGCCTCCGGGGGGTTAGGGACACTGAAGCTTTCTTT
CASSLRGVRDTEAFF
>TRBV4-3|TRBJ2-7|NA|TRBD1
TGCGCCAGCAGCCATGGGGGATCGGGACAGGGGGCGCACGAGCAGTACTTC
CASSHGGSGQGAHEQYF
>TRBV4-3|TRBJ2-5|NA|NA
TGCGCCAGCAGCCAAGATCAGTGGGAGACCCAGTACTTC
CASSQDQWETQYF
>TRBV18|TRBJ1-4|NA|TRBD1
TGTGCCAGCTCAGAACGACAGGGGGCTGCTAATGAAAAACTGTTTTTT
CASSERQGAANEKLFF
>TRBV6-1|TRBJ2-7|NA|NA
TGTGCCAGCGGGACATTAGGCTACGAGCAGTACTTC
CASGTLGYEQYF
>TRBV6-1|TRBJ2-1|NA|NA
TGTGCCAGCAACCAGGGGGGTTTCAATGAGCAGTTCTTC
CASNQGGFNEQFF
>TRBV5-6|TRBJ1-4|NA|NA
TGTGCCAGCACCGACAGTCTTAATGAAAAACTGTTTTTT
CASTDSLNEKLFF
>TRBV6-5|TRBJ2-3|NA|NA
TGTGCCAGCAGTGGACTATTCACAGATACGCAGTATTTT
CASSGLFTDTQYF
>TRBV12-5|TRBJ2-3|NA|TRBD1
TGTGCTAGTGGTCCAGGACAGGGGGGCACAGATACGCAGTATTTT
CASGPGQGGTDTQYF
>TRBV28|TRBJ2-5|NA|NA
TGTGCCAGCAGTTTACCGCCTTTGAGCGGCCTTCAAGAGACCCAGTACTTC
CASSLPPLSGLQETQYF
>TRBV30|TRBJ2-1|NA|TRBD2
TGTGCCTGGAGGAAACTAGCGGGCAATGAGCAGTTCTTC
CAWRKLAGNEQFF
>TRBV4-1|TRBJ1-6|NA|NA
TGCGCCAGCAGCCAAGGGGGTGGTAATTCACCCCTCCACTTT
CASSQGGGNSPLHF
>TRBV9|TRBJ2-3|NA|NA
TGTGCCAGCAGCGTAGACAGGGACACAGATACGCAGTATTTT
CASSVDRDTDTQYF
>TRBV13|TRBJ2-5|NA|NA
TGTGCCAGCAGCTTAGCGGGAGTGACTCAGACCCAGTACTTC
CASSLAGVTQTQYF
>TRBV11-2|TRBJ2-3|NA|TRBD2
TGTGCCAGCAGCTTTAGCGGGAGTGGGGATACGCAGTATTTT
CASSFSGSGDTQYF
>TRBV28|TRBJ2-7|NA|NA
TGTGCCAGCAGTCCTCACAGAATCCAAGGCTACGAGCAGTACTTC
CASSPHRIQGYEQYF
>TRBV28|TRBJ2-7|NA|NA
TGTGCCAGCAGTTCGGGGCAGGCCCCCTACGAGCAGTACTTC
CASSSGQAPYEQYF
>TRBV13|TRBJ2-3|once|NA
TGTGCCAGCAGCTATGAGGGGAGTTACACAGATACGCAGTATTTT
CASSYEGSYTDTQYF
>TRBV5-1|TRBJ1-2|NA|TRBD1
TGCGCCAGCAGCTTGTGGGACAGTGGTTATACTAACTATGGCTACACCTTC
CASSLWDSGYTNYGYTF
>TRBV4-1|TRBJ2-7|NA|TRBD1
TGCGCCAGCAGCCGACAGGGGGCGTACGAGCAGTACTTC
CASSRQGAYEQYF
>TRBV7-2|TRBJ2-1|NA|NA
TGTGCCAGCAGCTTAGGGGCGGGACCCTCCTACAATGAGCAGTTCTTC
CASSLGAGPSYNEQFF
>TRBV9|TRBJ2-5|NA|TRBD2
TGTGCCAGCAGCCTAGGGGAAGGGGAGGGCCAAGAGACCCAGTACTTC
CASSLGEGEGQETQYF
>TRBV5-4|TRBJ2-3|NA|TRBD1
TGTGCCAGCAGTCTGGACAGGGAAACAGATACGCAGTATTTT
CASSLDRETDTQYF
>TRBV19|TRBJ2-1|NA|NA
TGTGCCAGTAGTATTGGGGGCTATTACAATGAGCAGTTCTTC
CASSIGGYYNEQFF
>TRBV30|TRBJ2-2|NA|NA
TGTGCCTGGAGTTTTGGCATCGACACCGGGGAGCTGTTTTTT
CAWSFGIDTGELFF
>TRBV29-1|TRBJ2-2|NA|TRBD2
TGCAGCGTTGTAGCTAGCGGGGGGTACACCGGGGAGCTGTTTTTT
CSVVASGGYTGELFF
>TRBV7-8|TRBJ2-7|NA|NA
TGTGCCAGCAGCCCCGTAGCGCGGGGCACCTACGAGCAGTACTTC
CASSPVARGTYEQYF
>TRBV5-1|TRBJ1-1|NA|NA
TGCGCCAGCAGCTTGGCGGTAGGGGTGGTGACTGAAGCTTTCTTT
CASSLAVGVVTEAFF
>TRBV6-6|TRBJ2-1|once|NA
TGTGCCAGCAGTCCTGACGGGAGCTCCTACAATGAGCAGTTCTTC
CASSPDGSSYNEQFF
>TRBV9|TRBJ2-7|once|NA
TGTGCCAGCAGCGTAGCCTCCGGCCTAACCTACGAGCAGTACTTC
CASSVASGLTYEQYF
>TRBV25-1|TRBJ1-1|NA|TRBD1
TGTGCCAGCAGTGAACCACAGGGGGGGATGGCTTTCTTT
CASSEPQGGMAFF
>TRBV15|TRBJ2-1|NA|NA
TGTGCCACCAGCAGAGATGGGGACCTCGGCGGCCCTCAGTTCTTC
CATSRDGDLGGPQFF
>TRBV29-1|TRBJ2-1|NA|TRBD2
TGCAGCGCCAGGACAGGGACAAGACTAGCGGGATACAATGAGCAGTTCTTC
CSARTGTRLAGYNEQFF
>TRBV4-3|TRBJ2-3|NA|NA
TGCGCCAGCAGCCAAGATAAGCCAGGGAGGGATACGCAGTATTTT
CASSQDKPGRDTQYF
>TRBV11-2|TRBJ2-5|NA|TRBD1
TGTGCCAGCAGTGAATCAGGGGGATTGGAGACCCAGTACTTC
CASSESGGLETQYF
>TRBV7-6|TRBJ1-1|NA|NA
TGTGCCAGCAGCATTGGGTCCTGGGCGAACACTGAAGCTTTCTTT
CASSIGSWANTEAFF
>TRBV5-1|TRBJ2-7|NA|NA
TGCGCCAGCAGCTTGGTCCCCGAGACCTACGAGCAGTACTTC
CASSLVPETYEQYF
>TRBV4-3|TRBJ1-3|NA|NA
TGCGCCAGCAGCCAACAAACAGGGACCTCGTCCCGAAGCTCTGGAAACACCATATATTTT
CASSQQTGTSSRSSGNTIYF
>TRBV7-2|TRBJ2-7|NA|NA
TGTGCCAGCAGCTTAGAGGGCTGGGACGAGCAGTACTTC
CASSLEGWDEQYF
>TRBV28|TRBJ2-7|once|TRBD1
TGTGCCAGCAGGGGACAGGTAGTCTACGAGCAGTACTTC
CASRGQVVYEQYF
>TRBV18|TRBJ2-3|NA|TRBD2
TGTGCCAGCTCACCCCCGGGCCTAGCGGGAGGGCCCGGGATCACAGATACGCAGTATTTT
CASSPPGLAGGPGITDTQYF
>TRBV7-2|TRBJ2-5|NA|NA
TGTGCCAGCAGCTTAGTATCAGGGCTCCAAGAGACCCAGTACTTC
CASSLVSGLQETQYF
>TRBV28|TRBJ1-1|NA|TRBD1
TGTGCCAGCAGCTTGGACAGGGTGAACACTGAAGCTTTCTTT
CASSLDRVNTEAFF
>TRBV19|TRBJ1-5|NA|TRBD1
TGTGCCAGTAGTATGGACAGGGAGCCTCCCAATCAGCCCCAGCATTTT
CASSMDREPPNQPQHF
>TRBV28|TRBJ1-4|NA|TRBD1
TGTGCCAGCAGTCCCCCGGGACAGGGTAATGAAAAACTGTTTTTT
CASSPPGQGNEKLFF
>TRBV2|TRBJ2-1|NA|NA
TGTGCCAGCACAACACAGGGATCAGCCTTCAATGAGCAGTTCTTC
CASTTQGSAFNEQFF
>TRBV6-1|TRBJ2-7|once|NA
TGTGCCAGCAGTGAACTGGCAGCCTACGAGCAGTACTTC
CASSELAAYEQYF
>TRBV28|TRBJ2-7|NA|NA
TGTGCCAGCAGTCCTGTGGTAGAGTCGTCGCAGTACTTC
CASSPVVESSQYF
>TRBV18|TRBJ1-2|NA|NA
TGTGCCAGCTCACCTCAGGCCAACCTCTATGGCTACACCTTC
CASSPQANLYGYTF